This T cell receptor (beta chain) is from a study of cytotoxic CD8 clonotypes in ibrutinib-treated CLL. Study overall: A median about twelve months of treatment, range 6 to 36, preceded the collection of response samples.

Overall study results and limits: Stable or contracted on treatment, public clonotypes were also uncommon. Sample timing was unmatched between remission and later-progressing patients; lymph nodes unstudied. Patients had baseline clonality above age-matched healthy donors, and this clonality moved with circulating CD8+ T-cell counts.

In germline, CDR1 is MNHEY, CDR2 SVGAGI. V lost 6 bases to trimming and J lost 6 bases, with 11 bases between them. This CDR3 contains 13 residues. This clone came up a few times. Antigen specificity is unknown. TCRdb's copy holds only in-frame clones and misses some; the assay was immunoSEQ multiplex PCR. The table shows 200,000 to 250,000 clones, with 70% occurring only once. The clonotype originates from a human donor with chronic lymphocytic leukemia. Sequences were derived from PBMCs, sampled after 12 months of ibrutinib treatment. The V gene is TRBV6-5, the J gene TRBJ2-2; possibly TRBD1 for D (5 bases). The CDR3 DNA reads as TGTGCCAGCAGCGAAAGGGGTTCCGGGGAGCTGTTTTTT. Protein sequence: CASSERGSGELFF.